This TCR beta chain comes out of a study of blood T cells in healthy people across ages. Study results and caveats: TCR beta diversity was tightly associated with the proportion of naive T cells.

The CDR3 sequence is 12 residues long. CDR1 and CDR2 (germline): MGHDK, SYGVNS. The germline V and J ends were trimmed by 7 bases and 5 bases, with 11 bases remaining between them. With a J-beta primer mix and a sample-barcoded 5' primer, a second PCR ran about 7 to 12 cycles. Every sample gave at least 2.5 million paired-end reads containing CDR3. TCRdb re-analysed the 5' RACE reads in MiXCR, keeping a single row per CDR3 protein. The sample shows approximately 800,000 distinct CDR3 sequences, 60% to 80% of them seen only once. This clonotype turned up a few times. Its cognate antigen is unknown. V gene TRBV25-1 combines with J gene TRBJ1-2; D may be TRBD1 (6 bases). Sequenced sample: blood. The receptor was isolated from a man aged 25-40 years in good health. CDR3 protein: CASMQGQYGYTF. The CDR3 nucleotides read TGTGCCAGCATGCAGGGGCAGTATGGCTACACCTTC.